Listed here are 6 T cell receptor beta chains from one sample, sequenced in a study of shared clonotypes between healthy human individuals (dated by TCRdb to 2018 to 2021). Receptor libraries were prepared by the immunoSEQ multiplex PCR assay. The immuneACCESS repertoire file appears here via TCRdb, limited to in-frame rearrangements. These files lack a portion of the clones; in checked studies, under half of the deficit traces to unresolved V genes, and the cause of the others is not known. This sample has 800,000 to 1,200,000 clones in its table, and 75% to 80% of those were observed once. The ten largest make up approximately 0.56% of the sample. The specimen sequenced was memory CD4+ T cells from PBMCs. The cell subset or site label, read with the paper, signifies: CD45RA-negative fraction. The receptors originated from a man between 18 and 35 years old in good health. Some clones in this sample may be carry-over from other donors' samples.

This chain uses TRBV27 with TRBJ2-3, with D perhaps given as TRBD1 or TRBD2 (5 bases each). Trimming pared 2 bases from V and 5 bases from J, leaving 14 bases between. The V gene's germline CDR1 is MNHEY and CDR2 SMNVEV (reference sequence). The CDR3 runs 15 residues. CDR3 bases: TGTGCCAGCAGTTTACAGGGACGGCCAGGAGATACGCAGTATTTT. The encoded protein is CASSLQGRPGDTQYF.

V gene TRBV7-3 combines with J gene TRBJ2-7, with D possibly TRBD1 on 6 matching bases. The CDR3 has 15 residues. Trimming pared 0 bases from V and 4 bases from J, leaving 13 bases between. Germline lookup yields CDR1 SGHTA and CDR2 FQGTGA. CDR3 sequence (DNA): TGTGCCAGCAGCTTAACGTCGGGACACCAATACGAGCAGTACTTC. It specifies CASSLTSGHQYEQYF.

The chain couples TRBV9 to TRBJ2-1, with 7 bases that match TRBD2. CDR1 is SGDLS, CDR2 YYNGEE, per germline. The J segment lost 4 bases and the V segment lost 4 bases, leaving 5 bases of the junction unmatched. This CDR3 region has 14 residues. CDR3 in DNA: TGTGCCAGCAGCACCCTAGCGGAGTACAATGAGCAGTTCTTC. Amino acids: CASSTLAEYNEQFF. The full variable domain, its missing parts supplied by reference TRBV9 and TRBJ2-1, is DSGVTQTPKHLITATGQRVTLRCSPRSGDLSVYWYQQSLDQGLQFLIQYYNGEERAKGNILERFSAQQFPDLHSELNLSSLELGDSALYFCASSTLAEYNEQFFGPGTRLTVL.

The chain recombines TRBV28 with TRBJ2-5, with 7 bases that match TRBD2. CDR3 length: 14 residues. The germline CDR1 and CDR2 sequences are MDHEN and SYDVKM. V was clipped by 5 bases and J by 5 bases; unmatched bases: 8. Here the CDR3 reads CASSPIGRTETQYF. DNA for the CDR3: TGTGCCAGCAGTCCGATCGGGAGGACGGAGACCCAGTACTTC.

V gene TRBV6-6 combines with J gene TRBJ2-1; D unclear. The CDR3 has 15 residues. V was clipped by 0 bases and J by 7 bases, with 13 bases between them. Germline assignment: CDR1 MNHNY and CDR2 SVGAGI (reference sequence). CDR3 coding DNA: TGTGCCAGCAGTTACTCGACGAATTATAGGAATGAGCAGTTCTTC. It encodes CASSYSTNYRNEQFF.

This clone is a singleton in its sample. J is TRBJ2-7 and V is TRBV4-3; weak D call: TRBD1 (6 bases). V lost 5 bases and J lost 1, with 15 bases in between. The CDR3 is 15 residues long. The germline V gene encodes CDR1 LGHNA and CDR2 YSLEER. The CDR3 region is CASSSGASPSYEQYF. CDR3 nucleotide sequence: TGCGCCAGCAGCTCAGGGGCTAGCCCATCCTACGAGCAGTACTTC.